Shown below are 3 T cell receptor beta chains from a single sample sequenced in a study of identical twins. From the 5' RACE reads, TCRdb called clonotypes with MiXCR, one entry per CDR3 protein. The sample contains some 660,000 distinct CDR3 sequences, 8.6% of which appear only once. The sample also formed part of further work on yellow fever vaccine responses in identical twins.

Sequences were obtained from PBMCs. All receptors derive from a woman younger than 30 in good health.

J is TRBJ1-2 and V is TRBV6-1; the match to TRBD1 covers 8 bases. Trimming at V came to 11 bases and at J to 4 bases, leaving 12 bases not matched to a gene. Germline V gene sequence: CDR1 MNHNS, CDR2 SASEGT. The CDR3 is made up of 14 amino acids. The CDR3 coding sequence is TGTGCCGTTAGACAGGGGTGGGGATCCTATGGCTACACCTTC. The encoded protein is CAVRQGWGSYGYTF.

The genes are TRBV29-1 and TRBJ1-5; a weak D match, TRBD1 (6 bases). The CDR3 sequence is 14 residues long. The V end was cut by 0 bases, the J end by 7 bases, with 13 bases between. CDR1 and CDR2 from the germline V gene are SQVTM and ANQGSEA. The DNA of the CDR3 is TGCAGCGTTGAAGATGGGGGCAGCGGCCAGCCCCAGCATTTT. This codes for CSVEDGGSGQPQHF.

This chain joins TRBV28 and TRBJ2-1; D remains ambiguous. CDR1 is MDHEN and CDR2 is SYDVKM in the germline V gene. CDR3 size: 15 residues. V lost 2 bases, J lost 8 bases, and 16 bases lay in between. The CDR3 here is CASSLTRQRRHEQFF. In nucleotides, the CDR3 is TGTGCCAGCAGTTTAACCCGCCAGCGCCGTCATGAGCAGTTCTTC.